What follows are 20 T cell receptor beta chains derived from one specimen sequenced in a study of T-cell reconstitution after alpha-beta-depleted transplantation in children. Unique molecular identifiers tagged the TCRbeta library. TCRdb called the PCR reads again in MiXCR, with one record for every CDR3 protein. Of 15,000 or so distinct CDR3 sequences listed, 4.5% to 6.5% are singletons. The source material was PBMCs, sampled before TCRalphabeta/CD19-depleted stem cell transplant. These receptors originate from a boy aged 10-17 years with acute lymphoblastic leukemia, due to receive a stem cell transplant.

This clonotype occurred many times. J is TRBJ2-5 and V is TRBV7-6; D may correspond to TRBD1 or TRBD2 (5 bases each). Germline CDR1 and CDR2: SGHVS and FNYEAQ. Trimming cost V 5 bases and J 5 bases, with 24 bases left between them. The CDR3 spans 17 residues. CDR3 coding DNA: TGTGCCAGCAGCACCCTCCTTGGGGCCGGGAAAGGGGAGACCCAGTACTTC. Translated, it gives CASSTLLGAGKGETQYF.

Relative to its sample, this clonotype is medium-sized. This rearrangement joins TRBV20-1 to TRBJ2-2; 9 bases map to TRBD1. The CDR3 sequence is 16 residues long. The J segment lost 7 bases and the V segment lost 0 bases, leaving 9 bases of the junction unmatched. Germline CDR1 and CDR2: DFQATT and SNEGSKA (reference sequence). The CDR3 DNA reads TGCAGTGCTAGAGATCGGGGACAGGGAAAGATCGGGGAGCTGTTTTTT. This translates into CSARDRGQGKIGELFF.

This clonotype has ten or more counts. The chain carries TRBV6-5 and TRBJ1-2; 9 bases are shared with TRBD1. The CDR3 covers 14 residues. V was clipped by 7 bases and J by 10 bases; unmatched bases: 13. Germline V gene lookup returns CDR1 MNHEY and CDR2 SVGAGI. This CDR3 is CASTEGLGQGSYTF. In DNA, the CDR3 is TGTGCCAGCACCGAGGGGCTGGGACAGGGATCCTACACCTTC.

In its sample, this clonotype was seen many times. CDR3: CASSGPMGARGEAFF. CDR3 nucleotides: TGTGCCAGCAGCGGACCGATGGGGGCTAGGGGTGAAGCTTTCTTT. The chain couples TRBV7-8 to TRBJ1-1, with a weak D call TRBD1 (6 bases). Germline V gene data show CDR1 as SGHVS and CDR2 as FQNEAQ. V lost 5 bases and J lost 7, with 20 bases in between. CDR3 length: 15 amino acids.

This clonotype showed up many times. V is TRBV18 and J is TRBJ2-7, with D perhaps TRBD1 (6 bases). Germline V gives CDR1 KGHSH, CDR2 LQKENI. This CDR3 is 13 amino acids long. Trimming removed 3 bases at V and 6 bases at J, with 12 bases between. The CDR3 DNA is TGTGCCAGCTCACCGGGGGCCCATAGCGAGCAGTACTTC. This translates into CASSPGAHSEQYF.

This clonotype was observed many times. The chain employs TRBV4-2 and TRBJ2-1; the match to TRBD1 covers 10 bases. V trimming: 1 base; J trimming: 7 bases; junction bases outside the gene matches: 4. CDR1 and CDR2 (germline): LGHNA, YNFKEQ. CDR3 length: 15 residues. CDR3 nucleotides: TGTGCCAGCAGCCAAGGGGGGACAGGGGTAAATGAGCAGTTCTTC. This codes for CASSQGGTGVNEQFF.

This clonotype has ten or more counts. CDR3 amino acids: CASSQWTGVSGELFF. Here the CDR3 DNA reads TGTGCCAGCAGCCAATGGACAGGGGTCAGCGGGGAGCTGTTTTTT. The chain couples TRBV3-1 to TRBJ2-2, with 9 bases matching TRBD1. CDR1 and CDR2 from the germline V gene are LGHDT and YNNKEL (reference sequence). The CDR3 has 15 residues. J gave up 7 bases and V 2 bases, and 5 bases lay outside the gene matches.

This clonotype has a count of ten or more. This chain joins TRBV28 and TRBJ1-1; D is perhaps TRBD1 (5 bases). The V and J ends lost 5 bases and 4 bases respectively, with 14 bases between them. This CDR3 spans 14 amino acids. Germline CDR1 reads MDHEN; CDR2 reads SYDVKM. CDR3 sequence: CASSGSRVATEAFF. The CDR3, as DNA: TGTGCCAGCAGTGGGTCCAGGGTGGCCACTGAAGCTTTCTTT.

With regard to this clonotype: Its ends do not fully match the called genes, so a read error is possible. The chain couples TRBV11-2 to TRBJ2-2; possibly TRBD1 for D (6 bases). Looked up from germline, CDR1 is SGHAT and CDR2 is FQNNGV. The CDR3 runs to 15 residues. CDR3 nucleotide sequence: TGTGCCAGCAGCCGCGACAGGATCGCCACCGGGGAGCTGTCTTTT. Translation gives CASSRDRIATGELSF.

This clonotype showed up many times. The chain has TRBV27 and TRBJ2-1; possible D gene TRBD2, 7 bases. Germline V lookup: CDR1 MNHEY, CDR2 SMNVEV (reference sequence). V gave up 3 bases and J gave up 3 bases, with 15 bases separating them. The length of the CDR3 is 16 residues. CDR3 coding DNA: TGTGCCAGCAGTTTGGGGGGAGGGGGGTACTACAATGAGCAGTTCTTC. Its protein product is CASSLGGGGYYNEQFF.

This clonotype counts as medium-sized. The chain employs TRBV28 and TRBJ2-7; TRBD1 might be the D (6 bases). This CDR3 has 14 amino acids. The ends were cut back, 8 bases at V and 2 bases at J, with 16 bases in the middle. The germline V gene encodes CDR1 MDHEN and CDR2 SYDVKM. The CDR3 sequence is CASREGTRAYEQYF. CDR3 in DNA: TGTGCCAGCCGAGAGGGGACAAGAGCCTACGAGCAGTACTTC.

A word on this clonotype: A junction boundary mismatches the germline segment, possibly from a read error. This chain joins TRBV12-3 or TRBV12-4 and TRBJ2-6, with 9 bases fitting TRBD2. The CDR3 consists of 18 residues. The CDR3 sequence: CVSSLETSGWFGVNVLTF. CDR3 bases: TGTGTCAGCAGTTTAGAGACTAGCGGTTGGTTTGGGGTCAACGTCCTGACTTTC.

This clonotype was picked up many times. The J gene is TRBJ2-4, the V gene TRBV4-1, with D possibly TRBD1 on 6 matching bases. The CDR3 runs to 19 residues. V lost 0 bases to trimming and J lost 0 bases, with 18 bases between them. Germline CDR1 and CDR2: MGHRA and YSYEKL. The CDR3 loop reads CASSQDGAGATLAKNIQYF. In DNA, the CDR3 is TGCGCCAGCAGCCAAGATGGGGCAGGGGCGACCTTAGCCAAAAACATTCAGTACTTC.

In its sample, this clonotype was seen many times. The DNA is omitted, as the CDR3 cannot be located on it reliably, and the CDR3 follows TCRdb's listing. The chain carries TRBV7-5 and TRBJ2-1; the table assigns TRBD2, which was not confirmed against the DNA. TRBV7-5 is assigned pseudogene status. The CDR3 spans 23 amino acids, including both terminal residues. CDR3: CISVSEAYQFTSGFLSSYNEQFF.

This clonotype has a count of ten or more. The genes are TRBV27 and TRBJ1-4; TRBD1 matches at 7 bases. The CDR3 consists of 15 residues. In germline, CDR1 is MNHEY, CDR2 SMNVEV (reference sequence). Losses at the gene ends were 5 bases for V and 8 bases for J; bases not matched to a gene: 11. CDR3 sequence reads: CASSLRTGPVEKLFF. The CDR3 DNA is TGTGCCAGCAGTCTACGGACAGGACCCGTCGAAAAACTGTTTTTT.

This clonotype appeared many times. The gene calls are TRBV28 and TRBJ2-7, with 7 bases matching TRBD2. The CDR3 sequence is 15 residues long. Germline values: CDR1 MDHEN, CDR2 SYDVKM. V lost 6 bases, J lost 4 bases, and 12 bases stayed unmatched. CDR3 in amino acids: CASSPGGGVRYEQYF. CDR3 in DNA: TGTGCCAGCAGCCCTGGGGGAGGGGTGAGATACGAGCAGTACTTC.

This clonotype was counted at least ten times. The chain has TRBV19 and TRBJ1-5; the D gene is possibly TRBD1 (6 bases). CDR3 length: 13 amino acids. The germline CDR1 and CDR2 sequences are LNHDA and SQIVND (reference sequence). V lost 5 bases and J 6 bases, leaving 11 bases between the germline ends. The CDR3 DNA reads as TGTGCCAGTAGTGCCTCGACAGGTCAGCCCCAGCATTTT. Its translation: CASSASTGQPQHF.

This clonotype was seen many times. This chain links TRBV12-3 or TRBV12-4 with TRBJ2-7; D remains unclear. CDR3 size: 14 residues. V dropped 4 bases and J dropped 2 bases, with 12 bases sitting between them. The CDR3, as DNA: TGTGCCAGCAGTTCGCAGCTCGAGGCCTACGAGCAGTACTTC. The encoded protein is CASSSQLEAYEQYF.

Concerning this clonotype: A single base separates this from a much larger clone, so it may be a read error. V and J are TRBV19 and TRBJ2-3; D is perhaps TRBD2 (5 bases). CDR3 length: 16 residues. Trimming cost V 5 bases and J 5 bases, with 20 bases left between them. The germline CDR1 and CDR2 sequences are LNHDA and SQIVND (reference sequence). The CDR3 sequence is CASSFHPSRKEDTQYF. The CDR3 coding sequence is TGTGCCAGTAGTTTCCACCCTAGCCGGAAGGAAGATACGCAGTATTTT.

By share, this clonotype ranks as medium-sized (0.01 to 0.1%). This sequence joins TRBV20-1 and TRBJ2-1; TRBD2 matches at 7 bases. The ends lost 6 bases at V and 7 bases at J; junction bases unmatched: 12. The CDR3 length is 14 residues. Germline V gene sequence: CDR1 DFQATT, CDR2 SNEGSKA (reference sequence). CDR3 protein: CSAKRGGTLNEQFF. CDR3 nucleotides: TGCAGTGCCAAGAGGGGAGGGACCCTAAATGAGCAGTTCTTC.